This T cell receptor (beta chain) was recorded in a study of blood T cells in healthy people across ages. In germline, CDR1 is SGHDT, CDR2 YYEEEE. V was trimmed by 9 bases and J by 9 bases, leaving 27 bases between them. The CDR3 consists of 15 residues. A second PCR, run for about 7 to 12 cycles, used a sample-barcoded 5' primer plus a J-beta primer mix. At least 2.5 million CDR3-containing paired-end reads were obtained per sample. TCRdb ran MiXCR on the 5' RACE reads and lists one entry per CDR3 protein. There are approximately 2,000,000 distinct CDR3 sequences in the sample; roughly two fifths occur only once, and more than 20% lies in the top ten. The sample holds a few counts of this clonotype.

Specimen: blood. The sequence was collected from a human donor in good health. The gene calls are TRBV5-6 and TRBJ1-2; tentatively, D is TRBD1 (6 bases). Here the CDR3 reads CATLNLGGRVLSYTF. The CDR3 DNA sequence: TGTGCCACCCTTAATCTAGGGGGGCGTGTGCTAAGCTACACCTTC.